Following are 14 T cell receptor beta chains from one sample sequenced in a study of blood T cell repertoires in COVID-19. Repertoires were generated with immunoSEQ multiplex PCR, while TCRdb's copy carries only in-frame clones and drops some. The sample records 100,000 to 150,000 clones, over 75% being singletons. Source material: peripheral blood. Receptor source: a man older than 75 with active or convalescent COVID-19.

This clone was found once. This chain connects TRBV20-1 to TRBJ2-4; 9 bases match TRBD2. This CDR3 is built from 14 residues. The V gene end was trimmed by 3 bases and the J gene end by 6 bases; junction bases not matched to a gene: 6. The germline CDR1 and CDR2 sequences are DFQATT and SNEGSKA (reference sequence). The CDR3 protein is CSASLAGTRNIQYF. DNA of the CDR3: TGCAGTGCTAGTCTAGCGGGAACTAGAAACATTCAGTACTTC.

The chain links TRBV5-1 to TRBJ2-3; tentative D call: TRBD2 (6 bases). Germline assignment: CDR1 SGHRS and CDR2 YFSETQ. There are 15 residues in the CDR3. V was clipped by 4 bases and J by 2 bases, with 14 bases between them. The CDR3: CASSLTAGTTDTQYF. In DNA form, the CDR3 reads TGCGCCAGCAGCCTTACAGCGGGTACCACAGATACGCAGTATTTT.

The chain is built from TRBV3-1 (or the pseudogene TRBV3-2) and TRBJ2-7, with 7 bases lining up with TRBD2. The CDR3 sequence is 16 residues long. In germline, CDR1 is LGHDT, CDR2 YNNKEL (reference sequence). J lost 0 bases, V lost 2 bases, and 7 bases had no gene match. The CDR3 region is CASSQLSGTLSYEQYF. CDR3 in DNA: TGTGCCAGCAGCCAACTAAGCGGGACCCTCTCCTACGAGCAGTACTTC.

CDR3 in DNA: TGCGCCAGCGTCCCCGACAGGGGTGGTTCGATGTTTTTT. It yields the protein CASVPDRGGSMFF. The J gene is TRBJ2-2, the V gene TRBV5-1, with 8 positions matching TRBD1. The CDR3 extends over 13 amino acids. The V gene's germline CDR1 is SGHRS and CDR2 YFSETQ. V lost 7 bases to trimming and J lost 15 bases; unmatched junction nucleotides: 14.

V gene TRBV9 combines with J gene TRBJ2-7; D may be TRBD2 (7 bases). V was trimmed by 1 base and J by 2 bases, leaving 13 bases between them. CDR1 SGDLS and CDR2 YYNGEE come from the germline V gene. CDR3 length: 15 amino acids. The CDR3 bases are TGTGCCAGCAGCGTATCGGGGGGCATAACCTACGAGCAGTACTTC. Amino acids: CASSVSGGITYEQYF.

This chain links TRBV7-6 with TRBJ1-1; 8 positions agree with TRBD1. Germline CDR1 is SGHVS and CDR2 is FNYEAQ. This CDR3 is 17 amino acids long. With 5 bases clipped from V and 1 base from J, the junction kept 12 bases outside the gene matches. The DNA of the CDR3 is TGTGCCAGCAGCCAACCGGGACAGGAAATGAAGAACACTGAAGCTTTCTTT. Translating it yields CASSQPGQEMKNTEAFF.

This chain links TRBV11-3 with TRBJ2-1; 13 bases agree with TRBD2. Trimming removed 4 bases from V and 10 bases from J; junction bases left unmatched: 10. The germline gives CDR1 SGHNT, CDR2 YENEEA. The CDR3 has 16 residues. CDR3 bases: TGTGCCAGCAGCTCATTACTAGCGGGGGGGCTGAGGGAGCAGTTCTTC. This encodes CASSSLLAGGLREQFF.

The V and J genes are TRBV11-2 and TRBJ2-1; D is perhaps TRBD2 (5 bases). The CDR3 is made up of 15 amino acids. Germline CDR1 is SGHAT and CDR2 is FQNNGV. The V end lost 2 bases, the J end lost 7 bases, and 15 bases lay between the germline ends. CDR3 amino acids: CASSLKAARLNEQFF. CDR3 DNA: TGTGCCAGCAGCTTAAAAGCGGCCAGGTTGAATGAGCAGTTCTTC.

This chain connects TRBV6-5 to TRBJ1-6; the match to TRBD1 covers 7 bases. After removal of 0 bases from V and 7 bases from J, the junction contained 3 bases not matched to a gene. This CDR3 has 15 amino acids. Per germline, CDR1 MNHEY and CDR2 SVGAGI. The chain's CDR3 is CASSYSWDRNSPLHF. In DNA, the CDR3 is TGTGCCAGCAGTTACTCATGGGACAGAAATTCACCCCTCCACTTT.

The gene calls are TRBV7-2 and TRBJ2-1, with D possibly TRBD1 on 6 matching bases. The V gene lost 6 bases and the J gene lost 6 bases, with 12 bases spanning the gap. CDR3 size: 13 residues. Germline assignment: CDR1 SGHTA and CDR2 FQGNSA. CDR3 sequence: CASSRGQFNEQFF. The CDR3 DNA is TGTGCCAGCAGTCGAGGACAGTTCAATGAGCAGTTCTTC.

This clone was seen a few times. CDR3 DNA sequence: TGTGCCAGCAGCGTAGCCCCGGACAGGGGGAGGCTCGACGAGCAGTACTTC. This sequence encodes CASSVAPDRGRLDEQYF. The chain links TRBV9 to TRBJ2-7, with TRBD1 identical over 10 bases. V gave up 0 bases and J gave up 5 bases; unmatched junction bases: 11. CDR3 length equals 17 residues. CDR1 SGDLS and CDR2 YYNGEE come from the germline V gene. The full variable domain, with the rest looked up from reference TRBV9 and TRBJ2-7, is DSGVTQTPKHLITATGQRVTLRCSPRSGDLSVYWYQQSLDQGLQFLIQYYNGEERAKGNILERFSAQQFPDLHSELNLSSLELGDSALYFCASSVAPDRGRLDEQYFGPGTRLTVT.

The chain recombines TRBV11-2 with TRBJ2-7; TRBD1 matches at 7 bases. The V gene's germline CDR1 is SGHAT and CDR2 FQNNGV. The length of the CDR3 is 13 residues. V dropped 3 bases and J dropped 1; count of bases not matched to a gene: 0. The CDR3 region is CASSLGQSYEQYF. The CDR3 DNA sequence: TGTGCCAGCAGCTTGGGACAGTCCTACGAGCAGTACTTC.

The rearrangement joins TRBV5-1 to TRBJ2-1; D is perhaps TRBD2 (6 bases). Looked up from germline, CDR1 is SGHRS and CDR2 is YFSETQ. Trimming left V 0 bases short and J 4 bases short, with 11 bases between. The length of the CDR3 is 15 residues. The CDR3 DNA reads TGCGCCAGCAGCTTGGCCAATGGGGGGTACAATGAGCAGTTCTTC. Amino acid sequence: CASSLANGGYNEQFF. The full variable domain, in which reference TRBV5-1 and TRBJ2-1 provide the parts outside the CDR3, is KAGVTQTPRYLIKTRGQQVTLSCSPISGHRSVSWYQQTPGQGLQFLFEYFSETQRNKGNFPGRFSGRQFSNSRSEMNVSTLELGDSALYLCASSLANGGYNEQFFGPGTRLTVL.

CDR3 sequence reads: CATSISGGPVQETQYF. The CDR3, as DNA: TGTGCCACCAGTATCAGCGGGGGACCAGTCCAAGAGACCCAGTACTTC. V usage is TRBV24-1 and J usage is TRBJ2-5; 8 positions agree with TRBD2. Losses at the gene ends were 6 bases for V and 1 base for J; bases not matched to a gene: 9. CDR3 length equals 16 residues. Germline lookup yields CDR1 KGHDR and CDR2 SFDVKD.